This TCR beta chain stems from a study of T-cell reconstitution after alpha-beta-depleted transplantation in children. Molecular barcoding with unique molecular identifiers was used for the TCRbeta library. TCRdb re-called the PCR reads through MiXCR, storing one row per CDR3 protein. The sample holds 200,000 to 250,000 distinct CDR3 sequences, approximately 11% seen once. Ten or more counts support this clonotype. The V gene lost 7 bases and the J gene lost 2 bases, with 8 bases spanning the gap. CDR3 size: 12 residues. Here the sequenced sample was PBMCs, taken before TCRalphabeta/CD19-depleted stem cell transplant. The receptor comes from a child less than two years old with acute myeloid leukemia, due to receive a stem cell transplant. V usage is TRBV12-3 or TRBV12-4 and J usage is TRBJ1-2, with D hard to call. As DNA, the CDR3 is TGTGCCAGCACCCCATCGAACTATGGCTACACCTTC. As protein: CASTPSNYGYTF.